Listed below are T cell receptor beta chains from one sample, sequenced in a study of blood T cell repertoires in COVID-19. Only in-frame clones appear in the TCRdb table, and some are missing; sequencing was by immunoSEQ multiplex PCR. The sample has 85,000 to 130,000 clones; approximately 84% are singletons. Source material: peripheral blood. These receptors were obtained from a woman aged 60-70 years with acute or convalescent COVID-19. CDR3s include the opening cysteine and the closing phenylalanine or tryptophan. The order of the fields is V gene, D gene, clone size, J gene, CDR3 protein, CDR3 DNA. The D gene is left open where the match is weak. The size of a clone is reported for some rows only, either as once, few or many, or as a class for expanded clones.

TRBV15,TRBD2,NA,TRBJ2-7,CATSRDRLAGEWMYF,TGTGCCACCAGCAGAGATCGGCTAGCGGGGGAGTGGATGTACTTC
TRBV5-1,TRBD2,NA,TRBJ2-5,CASSPGLEETQYF,TGCGCCAGCAGCCCGGGACTAGAAGAGACCCAGTACTTC
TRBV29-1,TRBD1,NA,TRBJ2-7,CSAGQGGGEQYF,TGCAGCGCGGGACAGGGGGGTGGCGAGCAGTACTTC
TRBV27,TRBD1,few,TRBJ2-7,CASSLVGTGEEQYF,TGTGCCAGCAGTTTAGTCGGGACAGGGGAAGAGCAGTACTTC
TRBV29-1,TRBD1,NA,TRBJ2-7,CSVEGTGGYEQYF,TGCAGCGTCGAAGGGACAGGGGGCTACGAGCAGTACTTC
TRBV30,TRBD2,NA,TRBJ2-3,CAWSVAAGYTDTQYF,TGTGCCTGGAGTGTTGCAGCGGGGTACACAGATACGCAGTATTTT
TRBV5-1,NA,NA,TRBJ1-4,CASSSGGAPNEKLFF,TGCGCCAGCAGCTCGGGTGGCGCCCCGAATGAAAAACTGTTTTTT
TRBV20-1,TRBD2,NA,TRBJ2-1,CSASPLAGVGNEQFF,TGCAGTGCTAGTCCCCTAGCGGGAGTGGGCAATGAGCAGTTCTTC
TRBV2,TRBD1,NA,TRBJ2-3,CASRPGTGGWDTQYF,TGTGCCAGCAGGCCCGGGACAGGGGGCTGGGATACGCAGTATTTT
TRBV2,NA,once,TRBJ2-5,CASSEAPAGSETQYF,TGTGCCAGCAGTGAAGCGCCGGCAGGCTCAGAGACCCAGTACTTC
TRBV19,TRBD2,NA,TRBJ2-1,CASNTGLEIINEQFF,TGTGCCAGCAACACGGGACTAGAAATTATCAATGAGCAGTTCTTC
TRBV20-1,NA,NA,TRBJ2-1,CSASSDYYNEQFF,TGCAGTGCTAGTTCCGACTACTACAATGAGCAGTTCTTC
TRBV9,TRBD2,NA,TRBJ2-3,CASRSRSGGASTDTQYF,TGTGCCAGCAGATCCCGTAGCGGGGGGGCTAGCACAGATACGCAGTATTTT
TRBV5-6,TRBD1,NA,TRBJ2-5,CASSMGDSSQETQYF,TGTGCCAGCAGCATGGGGGACAGCTCCCAAGAGACCCAGTACTTC
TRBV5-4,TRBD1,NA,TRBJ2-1,CASSSRDRGTYEQFF,TGTGCCAGCAGCTCCCGGGACAGGGGAACGTATGAGCAGTTCTTC
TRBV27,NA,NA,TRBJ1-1,CASSLQRQAPATEAFF,TGTGCCAGCAGTTTGCAAAGACAGGCCCCGGCCACTGAAGCTTTCTTT
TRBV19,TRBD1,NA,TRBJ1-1,CASSTGQGRTEAFF,TGTGCCAGTAGTACTGGACAGGGGCGGACTGAAGCTTTCTTT
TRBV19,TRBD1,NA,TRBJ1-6,CASSGRDSYSLNNSPLHF,TGTGCCAGTAGTGGCCGGGACAGCTACTCCCTAAATAATTCACCCCTCCACTTT
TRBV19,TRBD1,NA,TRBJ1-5,CASSRTGGTYSNQPQHF,TGTGCCAGTAGTAGGACAGGGGGGACTTATAGCAATCAGCCCCAGCATTTT
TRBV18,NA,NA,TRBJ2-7,CASSPRDNNEQYF,TGTGCCAGCTCACCCCGGGACAACAACGAGCAGTACTTC
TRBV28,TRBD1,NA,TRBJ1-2,CASSSQGGADYGYTF,TGTGCCAGCAGTTCCCAAGGGGGCGCTGACTATGGCTACACCTTC
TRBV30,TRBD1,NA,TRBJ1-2,CARTGVANYGYTF,TGTGCCCGGACAGGGGTGGCCAACTATGGCTACACCTTC
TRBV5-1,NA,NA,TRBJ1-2,CASSPSGSNYGYTF,TGCGCCAGCAGCCCTAGCGGATCGAACTATGGCTACACCTTC
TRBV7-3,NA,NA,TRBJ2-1,CASSPAGRYNEQFF,TGTGCCAGCAGCCCCGCGGGACGCTACAATGAGCAGTTCTTC
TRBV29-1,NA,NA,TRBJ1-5,CSVEMPGQPQHF,TGCAGCGTTGAGATGCCCGGGCAGCCCCAGCATTTT
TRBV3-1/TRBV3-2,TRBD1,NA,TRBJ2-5,CASSQEGQGTLGETQYF,TGTGCCAGCAGCCAAGAGGGACAGGGGACCCTCGGGGAGACCCAGTACTTC
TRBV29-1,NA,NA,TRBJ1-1,CSGRDTEAFF,TGCAGCGGAAGAGACACTGAAGCTTTCTTT
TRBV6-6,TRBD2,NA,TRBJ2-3,CASSPPGGARDTQYF,TGTGCCAGCAGTCCTCCGGGGGGTGCACGTGATACGCAGTATTTT
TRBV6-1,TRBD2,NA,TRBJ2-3,CASSESGGPDTQYF,TGTGCCAGCAGTGAAAGCGGGGGCCCAGATACGCAGTATTTT
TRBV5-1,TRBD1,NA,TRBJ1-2,CASAPDRNYGYTF,TGCGCCAGCGCCCCGGACAGGAACTATGGCTACACCTTC
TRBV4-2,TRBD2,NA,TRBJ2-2,CASSQSGSNGGELFF,TGTGCCAGCAGCCAGAGCGGGAGTAATGGCGGGGAGCTGTTTTTT
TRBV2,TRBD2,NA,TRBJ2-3,CASREGPSGGSDTQYF,TGTGCCAGCAGGGAGGGTCCTAGCGGGGGTTCAGATACGCAGTATTTT
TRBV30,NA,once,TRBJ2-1,CAWRGRPGLQYNEQFF,TGTGCCTGGAGGGGACGACCGGGACTCCAATACAATGAGCAGTTCTTC
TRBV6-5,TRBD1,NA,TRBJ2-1,CASRRDRTYNEQFF,TGTGCCAGCAGGCGGGACAGGACGTACAATGAGCAGTTCTTC
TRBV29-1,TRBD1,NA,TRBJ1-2,CSAVRDSNYGYTF,TGCAGCGCGGTCCGGGACAGTAACTATGGCTACACCTTC
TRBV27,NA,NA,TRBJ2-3,CASRMHGYTDTQYF,TGTGCCAGCAGGATGCACGGGTACACAGATACGCAGTATTTT